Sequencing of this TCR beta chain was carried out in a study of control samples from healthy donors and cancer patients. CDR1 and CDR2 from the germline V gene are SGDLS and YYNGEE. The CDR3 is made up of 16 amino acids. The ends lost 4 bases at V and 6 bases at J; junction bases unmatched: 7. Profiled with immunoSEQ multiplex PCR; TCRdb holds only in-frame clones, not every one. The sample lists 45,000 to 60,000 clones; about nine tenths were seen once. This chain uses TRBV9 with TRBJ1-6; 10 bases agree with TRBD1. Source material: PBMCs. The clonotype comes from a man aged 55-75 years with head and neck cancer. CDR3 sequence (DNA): TGTGCCAGCAGCTCAAGACAGGGGGCCGTTAATTCACCCCTCCACTTT. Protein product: CASSSRQGAVNSPLHF. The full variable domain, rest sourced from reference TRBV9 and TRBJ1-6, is DSGVTQTPKHLITATGQRVTLRCSPRSGDLSVYWYQQSLDQGLQFLIQYYNGEERAKGNILERFSAQQFPDLHSELNLSSLELGDSALYFCASSSRQGAVNSPLHFGNGTRLTVT.